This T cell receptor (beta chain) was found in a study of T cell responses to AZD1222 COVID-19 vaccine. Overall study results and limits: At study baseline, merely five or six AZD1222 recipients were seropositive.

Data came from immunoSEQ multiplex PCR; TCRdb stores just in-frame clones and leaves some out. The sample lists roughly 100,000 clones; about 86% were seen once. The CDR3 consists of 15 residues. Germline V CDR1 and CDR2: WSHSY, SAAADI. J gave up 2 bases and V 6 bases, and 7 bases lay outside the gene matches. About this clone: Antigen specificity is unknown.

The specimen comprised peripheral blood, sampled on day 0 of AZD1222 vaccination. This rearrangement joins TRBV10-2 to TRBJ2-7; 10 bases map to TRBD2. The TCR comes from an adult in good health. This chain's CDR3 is CASREGLAQTYEQYF. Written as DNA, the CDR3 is TGCGCCAGCAGGGAGGGACTAGCGCAGACCTACGAGCAGTACTTC.